This T cell receptor beta chain came from a study of blood T cell repertoires in COVID-19. Study in general: COVID-19 samples from acute and convalescent phases originated in the United States, Italy and Spain. T cells, B-cell-depleted T cells, or PBMCs provided the cDNA or gDNA that served as material.

Germline lookup yields CDR1 ENHRY and CDR2 SYGVKD. J was trimmed by 5 bases and V by 4 bases; bases with no gene match: 6. The CDR3 runs to 14 residues. This clone was counted between two and nine times. Per the original methods: For nucleated cells, counts were estimated from reference gene primer amplification. Sequencing was performed with immunoSEQ multiplex PCR; in TCRdb, only in-frame clones are kept and a portion is missing. The D gene and trimming were derived from the DNA, and the V and J assignments and clone size from that table. The sample contains 200,000 to 300,000 clones, 88% of which appear only once.

The clonotype was recovered from a human donor in a cohort sampled during active COVID-19. The sequencing input was peripheral blood. V gene TRBV10-3 combines with J gene TRBJ2-7, with TRBD1 matching over 9 bases. CDR3 residues: CAISGTGDLNEQYF. In DNA, the CDR3 is TGTGCCATCAGTGGGACAGGGGATCTAAACGAGCAGTACTTC.